Detailed here is one TCR beta chain. This sample is drawn from a study of cytomegalovirus exposure and HLA in healthy donors. Study-wide context: Caucasian-associated ancestry cluster membership applied to approximately 84% of around 400 genotyped donors.

The CDR3 spans 15 residues. V gave up 5 bases and J gave up 0 bases, with 10 bases separating them. In germline, CDR1 is LNHDA, CDR2 SQIVND (reference sequence). While unrecorded immune exposures were likely, the donors were nominally healthy when sampled. Both 60 Vbeta primers and 13 Jbeta primers went into the PCR. TCRdb keeps only in-frame clones here, not all; method: immunoSEQ multiplex PCR. The table lists 130,000 to 150,000 clones, over 75% of them singletons. The sample comprised PBMCs. The receptor comes from a woman aged 25-40 years in good health and CMV-seronegative. The rearrangement uses TRBV19 and TRBJ2-2, with D possibly TRBD1 on 6 matching bases. Here the CDR3 reads CASSPGTTNTGELFF. The CDR3 DNA sequence: TGTGCCAGTAGTCCCGGGACAACGAACACCGGGGAGCTGTTTTTT.